The table lists the clone carrying this T cell receptor beta chain with a count of one. The genes are named according to mouse. The read terminates 1 residue before the CDR3 end, so the remaining end is supplied by the germline J gene. The method was immunoSEQ multiplex PCR; TCRdb's version includes in-frame clones alone and lacks a portion of them. Among about 8,200 clones listed, under 55% were seen once. The sample's time point: mouse harvest day 7 after allogeneic transplant. Tail vein injection delivered 10^7 T-cell-depleted bone marrow cells and 10^6 splenic CD5+ T cells. The CDR3 sequence is 14 residues long. V lost 2 bases, J lost 7 bases, and 1 base stayed unmatched. Germline values: CDR1 KGHPV, CDR2 FQNQEV (reference sequence). This sample is drawn from a study of tissue T cells after allogeneic stem cell transplantation.

The specimen was skin. The receptor comes from a female BALB/c mouse given C57BL/6 T cells with graft-versus-host disease after an allogeneic hematopoietic cell transplant. This chain uses TRBV26 with TRBJ1-3, with 11 bases fitting TRBD1. Incomplete CDR3 DNA: TGTGCCAGCAGTCTGCGGGACAGGGGGAATACGCTCTAT. As protein: CASSLRDRGNTLY. In full, the CDR3 reads CASSLRDRGNTLYF.